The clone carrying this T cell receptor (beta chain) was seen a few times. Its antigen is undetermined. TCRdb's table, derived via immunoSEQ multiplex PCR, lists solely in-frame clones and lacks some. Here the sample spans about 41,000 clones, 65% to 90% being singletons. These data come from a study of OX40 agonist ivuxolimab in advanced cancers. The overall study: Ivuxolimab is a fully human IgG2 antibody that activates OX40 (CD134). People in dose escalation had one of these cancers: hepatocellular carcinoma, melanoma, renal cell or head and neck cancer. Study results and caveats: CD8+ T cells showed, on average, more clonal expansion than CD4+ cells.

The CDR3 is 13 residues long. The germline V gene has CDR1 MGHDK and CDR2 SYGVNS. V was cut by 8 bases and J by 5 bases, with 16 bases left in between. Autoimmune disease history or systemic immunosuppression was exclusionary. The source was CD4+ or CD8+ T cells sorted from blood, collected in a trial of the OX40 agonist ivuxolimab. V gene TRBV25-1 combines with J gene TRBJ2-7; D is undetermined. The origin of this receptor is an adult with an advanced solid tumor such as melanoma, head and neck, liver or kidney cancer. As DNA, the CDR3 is TGTGCCAGCGGTCCTGCGGCCTTCGACGAGCAGTACTTC. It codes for CASGPAAFDEQYF.